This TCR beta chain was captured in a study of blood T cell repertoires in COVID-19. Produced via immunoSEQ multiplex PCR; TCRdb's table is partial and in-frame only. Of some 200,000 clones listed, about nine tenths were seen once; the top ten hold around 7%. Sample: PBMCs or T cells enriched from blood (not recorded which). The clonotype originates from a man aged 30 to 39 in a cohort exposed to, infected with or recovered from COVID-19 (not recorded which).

Written as DNA, the CDR3 is TGTGCCAGCAGTAACAGGGGGGGTGATCAGCCCCAGCATTTT. Translation: CASSNRGGDQPQHF. This sequence joins TRBV6-2 or TRBV6-3 and TRBJ1-5; the match to TRBD1 covers 8 bases. This CDR3 has 14 residues. Germline V lookup: CDR1 MNHEY, CDR2 SVGEGT. V gave up 5 bases and J gave up 5 bases; unmatched junction bases: 5.